Given below is one T cell receptor (beta chain) in context. This clonotype was detected only a few times. The antigen this receptor binds is unknown. No base quality information exists; no much larger clone differs at one position. The instrument was an Illumina HiSeq 1500. The public reads were run again by TCRdb, first through fastp at Q25 and then through MiXCR, and only productive beta chains were kept. Each entry is one CDR3 protein sequence, shown with its most common DNA and genes. The sample records around 570,000 distinct CDR3 sequences, 35% to 50% of which are singletons. Clones ranked in the top ten supply about half of the sample. The sample belongs to a study of T cell repertoires in cytomegalovirus infection (dated by TCRdb to the late 2010s). Looking at the study overall: Alongside well-studied HLA-B-restricted epitopes, the peptide stimulations were aimed at recently identified HLA-C-restricted CMV epitopes, whose presentation resists viral immunomodulation. Because public TCR beta signatures pointed to carriage of CMV infection together with the matching HLA type, the HLA type of each donor mattered for the analysis.

This specimen's treatment or condition label, interpreted: in vitro stimulation with specific CMV peptide epitopes to enrich CMV-specific T cells. On the study overall, not on this receptor specifically: In the ex vivo response, HLA-C-restricted CMV-specific TCR beta clonotypes were dominant, and in two of eight donors the single most frequent clonotype came from this HLA-C-restricted group. In both this cohort and an independent cohort of 352 donors, the cumulative frequency of public TCR beta family members distinguished carriers of CMV infection plus the relevant HLA type.

Sequenced here: cultured PBMCs, sampled from culture after CMV antigen stimulation. This TCR was recovered from a human donor in good health (CMV status not recorded). Some clones in this sample may be carry-over from other donors' samples.

At the DNA level, the sequence is TGTGCCAGCAAACCGGGATTTAACCACGGGAGGAGCGGAGAGACCCAGTACTTC. This is translated as CASKPGFNHGRSGETQYF. The chain links TRBV28 with TRBJ2-5; TRBD2 lines up with 7 middle nucleotides. Taken from the germline V gene, the CDR1 and CDR2 loops are MDHEN and SYDVKM. The CDR3 holds 18 amino acids from the cysteine to the phenylalanine. Only CDR3 DNA is held: 54 bases, read in frame from base 1. Clipping removes 7 bases from V and 4 bases from J, with 21 as the unmatched junction base count.